A single sample gave rise to the 14 T cell receptor beta chains below, sequenced in a study of CD8+ T cells in alopecia areata. TCR sequencing used cDNA made by reverse transcription of extracted RNA. Sequencing used immunoSEQ multiplex PCR; TCRdb keeps in-frame clones, though not all of them. The repertoire holds some 98,000 clones, with under 70% as singletons. Described treatment: oral pan-JAK inhibitor, 5-10 mg twice daily. The material was CD8+ T cells sorted from blood, obtained at week 4, from a patient treated with tofacitinib. The receptors were sampled from a human donor with alopecia areata.

V and J are TRBV28 and TRBJ1-1; no reliable D call. CDR1 MDHEN and CDR2 SYDVKM come from the germline V gene. The CDR3 consists of 16 residues. V gave up 5 bases and J gave up 5 bases, with 21 bases separating them. Here the CDR3 reads CASSPPSHGLWTEAFF. Written as DNA, the CDR3 is TGTGCCAGCAGTCCCCCGAGTCACGGGCTCTGGACTGAAGCTTTCTTT.

The rearrangement links TRBV27 to TRBJ2-7; 10 nucleotides align to TRBD2. The CDR3 runs 17 residues. Trimming removed 5 bases from V and 2 bases from J; junction bases left unmatched: 12. From germline, CDR1 is MNHEY and CDR2 SMNVEV (reference sequence). CDR3 nucleotides: TGTGCCAGCAGTATAGGGGGCCTAGCGGGAGACACCTACGAGCAGTACTTC. It yields the protein CASSIGGLAGDTYEQYF.

V gene TRBV4-1 combines with J gene TRBJ2-7, with TRBD2 matching 8 bases. There are 15 residues in the CDR3. V shed 1 base, J shed 4 bases, and the junction held 6 bases outside the gene matches. Germline CDR1 and CDR2: MGHRA and YSYEKL. The CDR3, as DNA: TGCGCCAGCAGCCAAGTTCCGGGGGGGAAGTACGAGCAGTACTTC. This codes for CASSQVPGGKYEQYF.

V usage is TRBV9 and J usage is TRBJ2-5, with 7 bases matching TRBD2. V shed 4 bases, J shed 1 base, and the junction held 10 bases outside the gene matches. The CDR3 consists of 16 residues. Looked up from germline, CDR1 is SGDLS and CDR2 is YYNGEE. This CDR3 reads CASSPRTGGFQETQYF. The CDR3, as DNA: TGTGCCAGCAGCCCGCGTACGGGGGGATTCCAAGAGACCCAGTACTTC.

The rearrangement links TRBV4-1 to TRBJ1-1, with 10 bases matching TRBD1. Germline V lookup: CDR1 MGHRA, CDR2 YSYEKL. J was trimmed by 5 bases and V by 6 bases; bases with no gene match: 15. The CDR3 is 17 residues long. CDR3 sequence (DNA): TGCGCCAGCAGGACTTTCATAGGACAGGGGGGATGGACTGAAGCTTTCTTT. It translates to CASRTFIGQGGWTEAFF.

On this clone itself: A far more abundant clone sits one base away, making this likely a read error. The sample has other DNA sequences that encode this CDR3 too. The chain has TRBV23-1 and TRBJ1-1; D not certain. TRBV23-1 is sorted into the ORF group, with uncertain function. Trimming took off 2 bases at V and 5 bases at J, with 12 bases between the two ends. CDR3 length equals 14 residues. The CDR3 reads CASSQVSARTEAFF. For the CDR3, the DNA is TGCGCCAGCAGTCAAGTGAGTGCGAGAACTGAAGCTTTCTTT.

The chain has TRBV27 and TRBJ1-1; D is undetermined. V lost 7 bases to trimming and J lost 3 bases, with 12 bases between them. The length of the CDR3 is 13 residues. Germline loops: CDR1 MNHEY, CDR2 SMNVEV (reference sequence). The CDR3 nucleotides read TGTGCCAGCATCGAGGAGAGGGACACTGAAGCTTTCTTT. This encodes CASIEERDTEAFF.

This clone was found a few times. The chain carries TRBV29-1 and TRBJ2-1; 9 bases map to TRBD2. The CDR3 runs to 14 residues. With V trimmed by 4 bases and J by 5 bases, 6 bases remained unmatched. CDR1 and CDR2 from the germline V gene are SQVTM and ANQGSEA. CDR3 DNA sequence: TGCAGCGTTGTCTGGCGGGGGGGAAACAATGAGCAGTTCTTC. Protein product: CSVVWRGGNNEQFF.

In its sample, this clone was seen a few times. This rearrangement joins TRBV29-1 to TRBJ2-4; no clear D gene. V lost 4 bases and J 1 base, leaving 11 bases between the germline ends. Germline CDR1 SQVTM, CDR2 ANQGSEA. This CDR3 is 14 amino acids long. The CDR3 protein is CSVAGVGAKNIQYF. The CDR3 DNA reads TGCAGCGTTGCCGGAGTTGGGGCCAAAAACATTCAGTACTTC.

For this clone: At one of its ends the junction is not consistent with the germline gene, which may arise from a read error. The genes are TRBV6-4 and TRBJ1-2; TRBD1 matches at 9 bases. CDR3 length: 15 amino acids. CDR1 MRHNA and CDR2 SNTAGT come from the germline V gene. CDR3 protein: CASSYSGTGKDGYTF. CDR3 coding DNA: TGTGCCAGCAGTTACTCGGGGACAGGGAAGGATGGCTACACCTTC.

This rearrangement joins TRBV7-2 to TRBJ2-3; 8 bases align to TRBD2. The CDR3 consists of 17 residues. In germline, CDR1 is SGHTA, CDR2 FQGNSA. J lost 1 base, V lost 4 bases, and 10 bases had no gene match. The CDR3 loop is CASSSTGAGVRTDTQYF. Here the CDR3 DNA reads TGTGCCAGCAGCTCCACGGGAGCGGGAGTTCGCACAGATACGCAGTATTTT. The full variable domain, rest sourced from reference TRBV7-2 and TRBJ2-3, is GAGVSQSPSNKVTEKGKDVELRCDPISGHTALYWYRQSLGQGLEFLIYFQGNSAPDKSGLPSDRFSAERTGGSVSTLTIQRTQQEDSAVYLCASSSTGAGVRTDTQYFGPGTRLTVL.

This clone has at least ten counts. V usage is TRBV27 and J usage is TRBJ2-6, with D perhaps TRBD2 (7 bases). From germline, CDR1 is MNHEY and CDR2 SMNVEV (reference sequence). V lost 4 bases to trimming and J lost 3 bases, with 13 bases between them. The CDR3 spans 16 residues. Written as DNA, the CDR3 is TGTGCCAGCAGTTCAATGGGGGGGCTTGGGGCCAACGTCCTGACTTTC. It specifies CASSSMGGLGANVLTF.

In nucleotides, the CDR3 is TGTGCCTGTCATCGTAGCGGGAGTACGGACACCGGGGAGCTGTTTTTT. Protein product: CACHRSGSTDTGELFF. The rearrangement joins TRBV30 to TRBJ2-2; 9 nucleotides match TRBD2. The germline V gene has CDR1 GTSNPN and CDR2 SVGIG (reference sequence). The CDR3 has 16 residues. V gave up 6 bases and J gave up 3 bases; unmatched junction bases: 11.

The genes are TRBV7-8 and TRBJ2-1; possibly TRBD1 for D (6 bases). The CDR3 is 16 residues long. Germline assignment: CDR1 SGHVS and CDR2 FQNEAQ. V was trimmed by 8 bases and J by 0 bases, leaving 17 bases between them. As DNA, the CDR3 is TGTGCCAGCGCAGCAGGGGAGACACCCTCCTACAATGAGCAGTTCTTC. Translated, it gives CASAAGETPSYNEQFF.